The entry below describes one T cell receptor beta chain. This CDR3 spans 14 amino acids. V was clipped by 4 bases and J by 4 bases, with 11 bases between them. Germline V gives CDR1 SGHRS, CDR2 YFSETQ. The source of the sample is a study of beta chain features in type 1 diabetes. Of the isolated RNA, all was reverse transcribed, and so the sequenced material was expressed TCRB transcripts. Only in-frame clones appear in the TCRdb table, and some are missing; sequencing was by immunoSEQ multiplex PCR. Of about 360,000 clones in the sample, 10% to 15% were seen once. The TCR sequence derives from a man between 18 and 29 years old in good health. The chain uses TRBV5-1 and TRBJ2-2, with a tentative D call TRBD2 (6 bases). The specimen sequenced was naive CD4+ T cells from blood. CDR3 sequence (DNA): TGCGCCAGCAGCCGCCTCGGGAGCACCGGGGAGCTGTTTTTT. The encoded protein is CASSRLGSTGELFF. The full variable domain, with the rest looked up from reference TRBV5-1 and TRBJ2-2, is KAGVTQTPRYLIKTRGQQVTLSCSPISGHRSVSWYQQTPGQGLQFLFEYFSETQRNKGNFPGRFSGRQFSNSRSEMNVSTLELGDSALYLCASSRLGSTGELFFGEGSRLTVL.